The source of this TCR beta chain is a study of blood T cell repertoires in COVID-19. V was pared by 1 base and J by 7 bases, with 9 bases of the junction left unmatched. The CDR3 covers 16 residues. The V gene's germline CDR1 is MGHRA and CDR2 YSYEKL. This table comes from immunoSEQ multiplex PCR, and its TCRdb copy is limited to in-frame clones, with some not included. The sample yields around 230,000 clones, almost 85% seen once. This clone was seen a few times. The source material was peripheral blood. V is TRBV4-1 and J is TRBJ1-1; TRBD1 matches 10 bases. This TCR was recovered from a man aged 50 to 60 with COVID-19, enrolled during active disease. The chain's CDR3 is CASSQGQGAYWVEAFF. DNA for the CDR3: TGCGCCAGCAGCCAAGGACAGGGGGCTTACTGGGTTGAAGCTTTCTTT.